Below, 10 T cell receptor beta chains from the same sample are listed, as sequenced in a study of blood T cell repertoires in COVID-19. Sequencing used immunoSEQ multiplex PCR; TCRdb keeps in-frame clones, though not all of them. The table lists 200,000 to 250,000 clones, approximately 80% of them singletons. Sequenced input: peripheral blood. The receptors come from a man aged 25-40 years with active or convalescent COVID-19.

J is TRBJ2-2 and V is TRBV7-9, with 10 bases fitting TRBD2. Trimming at V came to 3 bases and at J to 5 bases, leaving 9 bases not matched to a gene. Germline CDR1 is SEHNR and CDR2 is FQNEAQ (reference sequence). CDR3 length: 17 residues. CDR3: CASSFQRAGGLTGELFF. For the CDR3, the DNA is TGTGCCAGCAGCTTCCAACGAGCGGGAGGGCTTACCGGGGAGCTGTTTTTT. The entire variable domain, with the rest obtained from reference TRBV7-9 and TRBJ2-2, is as follows: DTGVSQNPRHKITKRGQNVTFRCDPISEHNRLYWYRQTLGQGPEFLTYFQNEAQLEKSRLLSDRFSAERPKGSFSTLEIQRTEQGDSAMYLCASSFQRAGGLTGELFFGEGSRLTVL.

Here the CDR3 DNA reads TGTGCCAGCTCAGAGGGGGCAACTAATGAAAAACTGTTTTTT. Translating it yields CASSEGATNEKLFF. The rearrangement uses TRBV18 and TRBJ1-4, with D possibly TRBD1 on 6 matching bases. V was shortened by 5 bases and J by 0 bases, with 7 bases between the two germline ends. There are 14 residues in the CDR3. Germline lookup yields CDR1 KGHSH and CDR2 LQKENI.

The chain joins TRBV3-1 (or the pseudogene TRBV3-2) to TRBJ1-3; TRBD1 matches 7 bases. V was clipped by 4 bases and J by 7 bases; unmatched bases: 7. This CDR3 spans 14 amino acids. CDR1 and CDR2 (germline): LGHDT, YNNKEL (reference sequence). The CDR3 nucleotides read TGTGCCAGCAGCCCACGACAGGGAAGGAACACCATATATTTT. Translation gives CASSPRQGRNTIYF.

The chain is built from TRBV28 and TRBJ2-1; TRBD1 matches at 9 bases. Losses at the gene ends were 3 bases for V and 12 bases for J; bases not matched to a gene: 6. Per germline, CDR1 MDHEN and CDR2 SYDVKM. The CDR3 runs 13 residues. CDR3: CASSLRDRVGQFF. In DNA form, the CDR3 reads TGTGCCAGCAGTTTGAGGGACAGGGTTGGGCAGTTCTTC. Looking up the rest from reference TRBV28 and TRBJ2-1 gives the full variable domain: DVKVTQSSRYLVKRTGEKVFLECVQDMDHENMFWYRQDPGLGLRLIYFSYDVKMKEKGDIPEGYSVSREKKERFSLILESASTNQTSMYLCASSLRDRVGQFFGPGTRLTVL.

The V and J genes are TRBV28 and TRBJ1-2; possibly TRBD1 for D (5 bases). Germline V gene data show CDR1 as MDHEN and CDR2 as SYDVKM. V lost 8 bases and J lost 8, with 15 bases in between. The CDR3 is 12 amino acids. In nucleotides, the CDR3 is TGTGCCAGCGCGGGGCCCTCGGGGGGCTACACCTTC. This translates into CASAGPSGGYTF.

The rearrangement uses TRBV19 and TRBJ2-7, with D possibly being TRBD2 (7 bases). The germline V gene has CDR1 LNHDA and CDR2 SQIVND (reference sequence). The germline V and J ends were trimmed by 2 bases and 6 bases, with 23 bases remaining between them. The CDR3 spans 17 residues. CDR3 protein: CASSIQAGDTGVGEQYF. DNA of the CDR3: TGTGCCAGTAGTATACAGGCGGGGGACACGGGGGTCGGCGAGCAGTACTTC.

This clone came up once. The CDR3 coding sequence is TGTGCCAGCAGCTTGGGGGCAGCTCCTAAGCCCCAGCATTTT. It encodes CASSLGAAPKPQHF. The chain carries TRBV5-5 and TRBJ1-5; no firm D call. The V gene lost 0 bases and the J gene lost 8 bases, with 12 bases spanning the gap. The length of the CDR3 is 14 residues. Per germline, CDR1 SGHKS and CDR2 YYEKEE (reference sequence).

The J gene is TRBJ2-7, the V gene TRBV7-8; TRBD2 matches 10 bases. This CDR3 comprises 16 residues. In germline, CDR1 is SGHVS, CDR2 FQNEAQ. Unmatched junction bases numbered 13, after V lost 5 bases and J lost 6 bases. Here the CDR3 reads CASSRGGSGGAGEQYF. The CDR3 DNA is TGTGCCAGCAGCCGCGGGGGAAGCGGGGGGGCCGGCGAGCAGTACTTC.

This rearrangement joins TRBV24-1 to TRBJ2-3; perhaps TRBD2 as D (5 bases). Germline values: CDR1 KGHDR, CDR2 SFDVKD. The CDR3 length is 16 residues. V lost 4 bases to trimming and J lost 4 bases, with 17 bases between them. This CDR3 is CATSDPSRGMADTQYF. The CDR3 DNA reads as TGTGCCACCAGTGACCCCTCCCGGGGAATGGCAGATACGCAGTATTTT.

Comment on this clone: Different DNA sequences within this sample yield the same CDR3. This rearrangement joins TRBV19 to TRBJ1-5, with no clear D. Trimming cost V 1 base and J 4 bases, with 5 bases left between them. Germline CDR1 reads LNHDA; CDR2 reads SQIVND (reference sequence). The CDR3 loop spans 13 amino acids. The DNA of the CDR3 is TGTGCCAGTAGTATAGGGGAGAATCAGCCCCAGCATTTT. Translated: CASSIGENQPQHF.